This T cell receptor (beta chain) is drawn from a study of control samples from healthy donors and cancer patients. A single count supports this clone. The CDR3 contains 15 residues. Germline-derived CDR1 and CDR2 are MDHEN and SYDVKM. V was clipped by 4 bases and J by 4 bases; unmatched bases: 7. TCRdb's table, derived via immunoSEQ multiplex PCR, lists solely in-frame clones and lacks some. This table holds approximately 52,000 clones, approximately 88% found once. This receptor was taken from a man aged 50-60 years in good health. V gene TRBV28 combines with J gene TRBJ1-5; TRBD1 aligns across 7 bases. Sequenced input: blood. The CDR3 loop is CASSSGGGGNQPQHF. The CDR3 DNA follows: TGTGCCAGCAGTTCAGGAGGGGGCGGGAATCAGCCCCAGCATTTT.